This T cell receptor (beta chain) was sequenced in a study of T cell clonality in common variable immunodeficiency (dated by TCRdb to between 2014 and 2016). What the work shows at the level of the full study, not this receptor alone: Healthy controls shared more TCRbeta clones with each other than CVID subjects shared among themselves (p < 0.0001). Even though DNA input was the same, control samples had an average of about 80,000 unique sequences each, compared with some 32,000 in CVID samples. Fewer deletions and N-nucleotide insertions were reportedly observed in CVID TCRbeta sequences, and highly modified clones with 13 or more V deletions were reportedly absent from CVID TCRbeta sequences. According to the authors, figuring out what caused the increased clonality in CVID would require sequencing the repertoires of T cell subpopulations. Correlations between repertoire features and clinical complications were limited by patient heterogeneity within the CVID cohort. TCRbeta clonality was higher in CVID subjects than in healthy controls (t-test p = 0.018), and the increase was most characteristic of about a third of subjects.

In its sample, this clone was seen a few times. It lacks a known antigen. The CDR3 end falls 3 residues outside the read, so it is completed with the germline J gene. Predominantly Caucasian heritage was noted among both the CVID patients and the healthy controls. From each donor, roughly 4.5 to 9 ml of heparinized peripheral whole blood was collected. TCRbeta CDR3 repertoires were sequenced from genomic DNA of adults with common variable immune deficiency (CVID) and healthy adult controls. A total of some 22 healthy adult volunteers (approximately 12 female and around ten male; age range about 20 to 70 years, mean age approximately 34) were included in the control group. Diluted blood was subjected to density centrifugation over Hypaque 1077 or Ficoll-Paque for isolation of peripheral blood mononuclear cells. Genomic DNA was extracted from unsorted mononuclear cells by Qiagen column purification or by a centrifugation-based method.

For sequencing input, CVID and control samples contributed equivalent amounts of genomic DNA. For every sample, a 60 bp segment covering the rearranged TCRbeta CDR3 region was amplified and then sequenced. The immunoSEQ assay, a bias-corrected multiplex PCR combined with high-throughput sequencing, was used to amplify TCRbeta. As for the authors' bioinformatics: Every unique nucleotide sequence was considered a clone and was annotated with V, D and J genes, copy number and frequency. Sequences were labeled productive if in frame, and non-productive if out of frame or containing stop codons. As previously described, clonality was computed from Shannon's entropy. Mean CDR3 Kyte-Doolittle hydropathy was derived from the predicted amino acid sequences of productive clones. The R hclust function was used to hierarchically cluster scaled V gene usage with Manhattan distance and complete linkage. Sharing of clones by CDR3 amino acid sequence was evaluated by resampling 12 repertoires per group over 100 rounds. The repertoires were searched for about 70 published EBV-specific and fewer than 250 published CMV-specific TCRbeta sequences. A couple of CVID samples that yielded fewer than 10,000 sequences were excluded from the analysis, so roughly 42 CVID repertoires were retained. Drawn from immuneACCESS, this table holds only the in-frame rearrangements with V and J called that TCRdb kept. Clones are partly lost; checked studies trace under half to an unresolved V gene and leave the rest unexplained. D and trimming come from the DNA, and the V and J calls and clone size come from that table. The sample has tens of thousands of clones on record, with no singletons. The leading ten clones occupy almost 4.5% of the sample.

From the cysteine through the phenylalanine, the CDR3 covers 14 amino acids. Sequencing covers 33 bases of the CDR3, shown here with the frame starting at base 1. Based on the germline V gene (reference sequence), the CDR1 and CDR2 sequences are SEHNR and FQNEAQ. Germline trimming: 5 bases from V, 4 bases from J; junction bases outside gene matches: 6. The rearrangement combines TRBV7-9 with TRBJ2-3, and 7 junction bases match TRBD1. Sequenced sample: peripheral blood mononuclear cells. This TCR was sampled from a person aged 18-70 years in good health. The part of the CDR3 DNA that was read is TGTGCCAGCAGCCAGGGACAGAGCGCAGATACG. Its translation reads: CASSQGQSADT. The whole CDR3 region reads CASSQGQSADTQYF.